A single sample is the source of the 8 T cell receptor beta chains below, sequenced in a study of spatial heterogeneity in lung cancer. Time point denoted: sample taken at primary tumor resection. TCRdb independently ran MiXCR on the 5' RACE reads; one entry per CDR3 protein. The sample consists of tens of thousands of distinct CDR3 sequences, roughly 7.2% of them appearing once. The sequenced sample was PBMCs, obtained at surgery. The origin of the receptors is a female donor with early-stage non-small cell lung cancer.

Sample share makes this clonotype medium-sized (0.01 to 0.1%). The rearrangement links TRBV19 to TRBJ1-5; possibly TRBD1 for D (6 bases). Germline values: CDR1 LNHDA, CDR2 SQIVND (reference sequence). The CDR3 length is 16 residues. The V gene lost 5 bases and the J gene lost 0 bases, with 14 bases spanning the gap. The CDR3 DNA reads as TGTGCCAGTAGTCCCCGGGGGGCTCCTAGCAATCAGCCCCAGCATTTT. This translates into CASSPRGAPSNQPQHF. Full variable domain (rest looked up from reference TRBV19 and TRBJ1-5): DGGITQSPKYLFRKEGQNVTLSCEQNLNHDAMYWYRQDPGQGLRLIYYSQIVNDFQKGDIAEGYSVSREKKESFPLTVTSAQKNPTAFYLCASSPRGAPSNQPQHFGDGTRLSIL.

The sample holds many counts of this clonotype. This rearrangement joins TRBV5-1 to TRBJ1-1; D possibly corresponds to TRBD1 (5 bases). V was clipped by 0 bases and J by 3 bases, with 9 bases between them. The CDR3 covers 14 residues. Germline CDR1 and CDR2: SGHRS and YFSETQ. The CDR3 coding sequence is TGCGCCAGCAGCTTGGACAGGAAGGACACTGAAGCTTTCTTT. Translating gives CASSLDRKDTEAFF.

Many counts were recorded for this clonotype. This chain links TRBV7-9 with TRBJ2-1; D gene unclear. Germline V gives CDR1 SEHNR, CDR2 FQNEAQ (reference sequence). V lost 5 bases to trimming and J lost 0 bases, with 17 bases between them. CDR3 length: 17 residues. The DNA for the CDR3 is TGTGCCAGCAGCGCCCCCTCCCGTAGGAGCTCCTACAATGAGCAGTTCTTC. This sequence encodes CASSAPSRRSSYNEQFF. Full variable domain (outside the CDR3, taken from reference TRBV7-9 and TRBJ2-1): DTGVSQNPRHKITKRGQNVTFRCDPISEHNRLYWYRQTLGQGPEFLTYFQNEAQLEKSRLLSDRFSAERPKGSFSTLEIQRTEQGDSAMYLCASSAPSRRSSYNEQFFGPGTRLTVL.

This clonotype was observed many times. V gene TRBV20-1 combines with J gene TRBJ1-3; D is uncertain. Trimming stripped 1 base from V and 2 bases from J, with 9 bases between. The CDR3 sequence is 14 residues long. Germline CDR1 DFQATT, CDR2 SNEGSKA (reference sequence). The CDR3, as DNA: TGCAGTGCTAGAGCCCCAGCGACTGGAAACACCATATATTTT. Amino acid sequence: CSARAPATGNTIYF.

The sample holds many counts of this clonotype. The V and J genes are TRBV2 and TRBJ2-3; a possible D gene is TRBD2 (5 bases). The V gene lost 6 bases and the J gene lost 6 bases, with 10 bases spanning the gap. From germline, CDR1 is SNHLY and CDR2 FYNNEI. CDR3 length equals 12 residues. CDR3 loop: CASSHTRDTQYF. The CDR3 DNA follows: TGTGCCAGCAGCCATACTAGGGATACGCAGTATTTT.

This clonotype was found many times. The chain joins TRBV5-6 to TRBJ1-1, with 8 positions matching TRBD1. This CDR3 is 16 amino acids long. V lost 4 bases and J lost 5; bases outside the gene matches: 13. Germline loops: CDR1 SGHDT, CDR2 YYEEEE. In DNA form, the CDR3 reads TGTGCCAGCAGCCCGGGTTTAGACAGGGGATGGACTGAAGCTTTCTTT. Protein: CASSPGLDRGWTEAFF.

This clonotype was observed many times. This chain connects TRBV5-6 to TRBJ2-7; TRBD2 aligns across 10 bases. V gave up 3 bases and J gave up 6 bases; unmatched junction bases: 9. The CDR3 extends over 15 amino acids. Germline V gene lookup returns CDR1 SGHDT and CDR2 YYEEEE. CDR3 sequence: CASSWSGRALSEQYF. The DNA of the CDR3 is TGTGCCAGCAGCTGGAGCGGGAGGGCCCTATCCGAGCAGTACTTC.

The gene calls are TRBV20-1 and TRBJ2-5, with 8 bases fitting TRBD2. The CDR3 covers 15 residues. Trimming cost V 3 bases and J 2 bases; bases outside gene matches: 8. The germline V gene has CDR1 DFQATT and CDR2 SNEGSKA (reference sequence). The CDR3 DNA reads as TGCAGTGCTAGTAGGGCAGCGGGAGCTCAAGAGACCCAGTACTTC. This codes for CSASRAAGAQETQYF.